One T cell receptor (beta chain) is described in this entry. Its specificity is unknown. CDR3 length: 14 amino acids. The ends were cut back, 4 bases at V and 3 bases at J, with 11 bases in the middle. CDR1 is SGDLS and CDR2 is YYNGEE in the germline V gene. This sample stems from a study of cytomegalovirus exposure and HLA in healthy donors. Study findings and constraints: The tendency of first-cohort TCR clusters to co-occur in the 120 validation repertoires was identified by a subsequent analysis. TCR beta chains numbering some 150 were designated cytomegalovirus-associated. Most TCRs appeared rarely, but some public TCRs recurred in many donors. Using the classifier, cytomegalovirus status was reportedly diagnosed with high specificity and sensitivity.

Measured with immunoSEQ multiplex PCR; TCRdb has only the in-frame clones, and not every one. The sample records roughly 310,000 clones, approximately 91% being singletons. This clonotype was obtained from a young man in good health and CMV-seronegative. Sequencing was performed on PBMCs. This chain joins TRBV9 and TRBJ2-1; maybe TRBD2 (6 bases). The CDR3 loop reads CASSPGRGYNEQFF. Here the CDR3 DNA reads TGTGCCAGCAGCCCCGGGCGGGGCTACAATGAGCAGTTCTTC.